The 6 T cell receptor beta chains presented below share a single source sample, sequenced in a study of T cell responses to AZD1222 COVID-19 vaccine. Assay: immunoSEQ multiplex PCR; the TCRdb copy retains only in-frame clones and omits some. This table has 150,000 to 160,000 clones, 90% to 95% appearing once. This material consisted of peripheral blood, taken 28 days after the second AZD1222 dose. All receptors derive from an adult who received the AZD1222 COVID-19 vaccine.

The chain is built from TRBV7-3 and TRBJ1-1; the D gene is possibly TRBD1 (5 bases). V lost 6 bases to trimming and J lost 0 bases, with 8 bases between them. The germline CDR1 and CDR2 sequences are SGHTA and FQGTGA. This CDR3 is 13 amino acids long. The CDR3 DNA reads TGTGCCAGCAGGAGGGGTCTGAACACTGAAGCTTTCTTT. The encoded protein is CASRRGLNTEAFF.

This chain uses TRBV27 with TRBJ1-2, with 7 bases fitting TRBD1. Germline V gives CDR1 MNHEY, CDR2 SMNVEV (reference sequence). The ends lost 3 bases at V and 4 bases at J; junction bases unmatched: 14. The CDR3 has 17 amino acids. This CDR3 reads CASSFKISGTAVYGYTF. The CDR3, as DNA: TGTGCCAGCAGTTTTAAAATCTCCGGGACAGCCGTCTATGGCTACACCTTC.

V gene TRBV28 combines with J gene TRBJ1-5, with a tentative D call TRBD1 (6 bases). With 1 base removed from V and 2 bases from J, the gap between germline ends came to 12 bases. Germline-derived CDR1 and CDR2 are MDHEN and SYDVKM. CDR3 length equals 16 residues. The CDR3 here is CASSLFAGAGNQPQHF. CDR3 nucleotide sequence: TGTGCCAGCAGTTTATTCGCAGGGGCAGGCAATCAGCCCCAGCATTTT.

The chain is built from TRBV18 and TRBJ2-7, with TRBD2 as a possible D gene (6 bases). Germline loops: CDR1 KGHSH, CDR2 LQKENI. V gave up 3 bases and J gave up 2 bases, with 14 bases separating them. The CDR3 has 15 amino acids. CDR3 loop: CASSPSLAEPYEQYF. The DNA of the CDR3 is TGTGCCAGCTCACCGAGCTTAGCGGAACCCTACGAGCAGTACTTC.

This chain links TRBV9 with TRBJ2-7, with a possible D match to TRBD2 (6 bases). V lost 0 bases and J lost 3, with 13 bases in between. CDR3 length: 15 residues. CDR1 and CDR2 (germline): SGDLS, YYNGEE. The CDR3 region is CASSVGFGGNYEQYF. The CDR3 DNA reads TGTGCCAGCAGCGTAGGGTTTGGAGGGAACTACGAGCAGTACTTC.

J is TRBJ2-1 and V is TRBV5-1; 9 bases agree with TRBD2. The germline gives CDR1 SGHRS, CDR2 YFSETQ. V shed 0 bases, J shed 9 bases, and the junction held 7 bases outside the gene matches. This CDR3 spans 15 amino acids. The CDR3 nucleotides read TGCGCCAGCAGCTTGGGGCGGGAGGGCCGCACTGAGCAGTTCTTC. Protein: CASSLGREGRTEQFF.